This TCR beta chain was sequenced in a study of vaccination and CD4 T cells after COVID-19. Study overall: A CEFX pool, an HIV-1 Nef pool, or no peptide went to control cultures. The study's findings and limits: Spike mono-reactivity was found in 304 of the 307 vaccine-specific clones identified in convalescent patients.

Sample share makes this clonotype large. What it recognizes is unknown. Deletions cut 4 bases from V and 5 bases from J, with 15 bases between. The germline gives CDR1 SGHDT, CDR2 YYEEEE. The CDR3 has 14 amino acids. Indicated treatment: roughly 10-day PBMC culture with coronavirus spike peptide pools or control peptides (ViraFEST assay). Cultured CD4+ T-cell DNA underwent Oncomine TCR Beta short-read sequencing. From CD4+ T cells that had been cultured, genomic DNA was extracted. TCRdb ran MiXCR on the PCR reads and lists one entry per CDR3 protein. In the table there are over 3,500 distinct CDR3 sequences, about a quarter of which are singletons.

The sample was CD4+ T cells from blood, cultured in vitro. V usage is TRBV5-6 and J usage is TRBJ1-1; D possibly corresponds to TRBD1 (5 bases). The sequence derives from a human donor who had recovered from COVID-19. The CDR3 sequence: CASSMSEGETEAFF. DNA of the CDR3: TGTGCCAGCAGCATGTCTGAAGGGGAAACTGAAGCTTTCTTT.